A selection of T cell receptor beta chains follows, all from one sample in a study of blood T cell repertoires in COVID-19. Profiled with immunoSEQ multiplex PCR; TCRdb holds only in-frame clones, not every one. This sample yields more than 110,000 clones, of which approximately 80% are seen a single time; 1.5% to 2% belongs to the top ten. The sample comprised PBMCs or T cells enriched from blood (not recorded which). These receptors were obtained from a woman between 18 and 30 years old who had been exposed to COVID-19. The CDR3 runs from the conserved cysteine through the conserved F or W. The D gene is left open where the match is weak. Some rows have no size entry. The others give once, few or many, or a class for an expanded clone.

clone size: NA
V gene: TRBV3-1/TRBV3-2
J gene: TRBJ2-2
D gene: NA
CDR3 protein: CASSLGLNTGELFF
CDR3 DNA: TGTGCCAGCAGCTTAGGACTTAACACCGGGGAGCTGTTTTTT

clone size: NA
V gene: TRBV5-1
J gene: TRBJ2-1
D gene: NA
CDR3 protein: CASSLVLRGQDSYNEQFF
CDR3 DNA: TGCGCCAGCAGCTTGGTTCTTAGGGGACAAGACTCCTACAATGAGCAGTTCTTC

clone size: NA
V gene: TRBV29-1
J gene: TRBJ1-4
D gene: NA
CDR3 protein: CSVDRGHNEKLFF
CDR3 DNA: TGCAGCGTTGACAGGGGTCATAATGAAAAACTGTTTTTT

clone size: NA
V gene: TRBV19
J gene: TRBJ1-5
D gene: TRBD1
CDR3 protein: CASSTLTGTEQPQHF
CDR3 DNA: TGTGCCAGTAGTACTTTGACAGGGACGGAACAGCCCCAGCATTTT

clone size: NA
V gene: TRBV30
J gene: TRBJ2-6
D gene: NA
CDR3 protein: CAWSHSGANVLTF
CDR3 DNA: TGTGCCTGGAGCCATTCTGGGGCCAACGTCCTGACTTTC

clone size: NA
V gene: TRBV6-2/TRBV6-3
J gene: TRBJ2-5
D gene: NA
CDR3 protein: CASSYSVQETQYF
CDR3 DNA: TGTGCCAGCAGTTATAGCGTCCAAGAGACCCAGTACTTC

clone size: once
V gene: TRBV23-1
J gene: TRBJ1-4
D gene: NA
CDR3 protein: CASVEGSNEKLFF
CDR3 DNA: TGCGCCAGCGTAGAGGGATCTAATGAAAAACTGTTTTTT

clone size: NA
V gene: TRBV7-9
J gene: TRBJ1-2
D gene: NA
CDR3 protein: CASSLDSWNGYTF
CDR3 DNA: TGTGCCAGCAGCTTAGACAGCTGGAATGGCTACACCTTC

clone size: few
V gene: TRBV5-4
J gene: TRBJ2-7
D gene: TRBD1
CDR3 protein: CASRPTGAHYEQYF
CDR3 DNA: TGTGCCAGCAGACCCACAGGGGCGCACTACGAGCAGTACTTC

clone size: NA
V gene: TRBV27
J gene: TRBJ2-3
D gene: NA
CDR3 protein: CASSSAGPPDADTQYF
CDR3 DNA: TGTGCCAGCAGTTCTGCGGGACCCCCAGACGCAGATACGCAGTATTTT

clone size: NA
V gene: TRBV9
J gene: TRBJ2-2
D gene: NA
CDR3 protein: CASSRRRNTGELFF
CDR3 DNA: TGTGCCAGCAGCCGAAGGAGGAACACCGGGGAGCTGTTTTTT

clone size: NA
V gene: TRBV5-5
J gene: TRBJ1-5
D gene: TRBD1
CDR3 protein: CASSLPTGASNQPQHF
CDR3 DNA: TGTGCCAGCAGCTTGCCAACAGGGGCAAGCAATCAGCCCCAGCATTTT

clone size: NA
V gene: TRBV3-1/TRBV3-2
J gene: TRBJ2-2
D gene: NA
CDR3 protein: CASSLIGKRDTGELFF
CDR3 DNA: TGTGCCAGCAGCCTCATAGGCAAGCGAGACACCGGGGAGCTGTTTTTT

clone size: NA
V gene: TRBV21-1
J gene: TRBJ2-2
D gene: NA
CDR3 protein: CASSARWTSGTPGELFF
CDR3 DNA: TGTGCCAGCAGCGCCAGATGGACTAGCGGGACCCCCGGGGAGCTGTTTTTT

clone size: NA
V gene: TRBV7-9
J gene: TRBJ2-1
D gene: TRBD2
CDR3 protein: CASSPTLWREIYNEQFF
CDR3 DNA: TGTGCCAGCAGCCCGACCCTGTGGCGGGAGATTTACAATGAGCAGTTCTTC

clone size: NA
V gene: TRBV3-1/TRBV3-2
J gene: TRBJ1-2
D gene: NA
CDR3 protein: CASSPTNPRTANYGYTF
CDR3 DNA: TGTGCCAGCAGCCCAACTAACCCTAGGACAGCAAACTATGGCTACACCTTC

clone size: NA
V gene: TRBV2
J gene: TRBJ2-3
D gene: TRBD2
CDR3 protein: CASTLAGGFGDTQYF
CDR3 DNA: TGTGCCAGCACCCTAGCGGGAGGCTTTGGAGATACGCAGTATTTT

clone size: NA
V gene: TRBV19
J gene: TRBJ1-1
D gene: TRBD1
CDR3 protein: CASTRTGNTEAFF
CDR3 DNA: TGTGCCAGTACCCGGACAGGGAACACTGAAGCTTTCTTT

clone size: NA
V gene: TRBV2
J gene: TRBJ2-5
D gene: TRBD2
CDR3 protein: CASSDRTAGGGSQYF
CDR3 DNA: TGTGCCAGCAGTGATCGGACTGCCGGGGGAGGGAGCCAGTACTTC

clone size: NA
V gene: TRBV7-8
J gene: TRBJ2-7
D gene: NA
CDR3 protein: CASSLAREGSYEQYF
CDR3 DNA: TGTGCCAGCAGCTTAGCGCGGGAAGGCTCCTACGAGCAGTACTTC

clone size: NA
V gene: TRBV6-5
J gene: TRBJ1-1
D gene: TRBD1
CDR3 protein: CASSWDSGYTEAFF
CDR3 DNA: TGTGCCAGCAGCTGGGACAGTGGGTACACTGAAGCTTTCTTT

clone size: few
V gene: TRBV12-3/TRBV12-4
J gene: TRBJ2-7
D gene: NA
CDR3 protein: CASRQGYEQYF
CDR3 DNA: TGTGCCAGCAGACAGGGTTACGAGCAGTACTTC

clone size: once
V gene: TRBV7-2
J gene: TRBJ2-3
D gene: TRBD2
CDR3 protein: CASSPPREAGVTDTQYF
CDR3 DNA: TGTGCCAGCAGCCCGCCCAGGGAAGCGGGAGTTACAGATACGCAGTATTTT

clone size: NA
V gene: TRBV29-1
J gene: TRBJ2-1
D gene: NA
CDR3 protein: CSVGTGGLLEQFF
CDR3 DNA: TGCAGCGTTGGGACCGGCGGACTCTTGGAGCAGTTCTTC

clone size: NA
V gene: TRBV9
J gene: TRBJ1-1
D gene: NA
CDR3 protein: CASSVTGLNTEAFF
CDR3 DNA: TGTGCCAGCAGCGTTACAGGGTTGAACACTGAAGCTTTCTTT

clone size: few
V gene: TRBV28
J gene: TRBJ1-1
D gene: NA
CDR3 protein: CASSYMGENTEAFF
CDR3 DNA: TGTGCCAGCAGTTATATGGGAGAGAACACTGAAGCTTTCTTT

clone size: NA
V gene: TRBV6-2/TRBV6-3
J gene: TRBJ1-5
D gene: NA
CDR3 protein: CASSYYRGGVYSNQPQHF
CDR3 DNA: TGTGCCAGCAGTTACTACCGGGGAGGGGTGTATAGCAATCAGCCCCAGCATTTT

clone size: NA
V gene: TRBV4-2
J gene: TRBJ1-1
D gene: NA
CDR3 protein: CASSQDDTGGPLKAFF
CDR3 DNA: TGTGCCAGCAGCCAAGATGACACAGGAGGGCCCTTGAAAGCTTTCTTT

clone size: NA
V gene: TRBV23-1
J gene: TRBJ1-5
D gene: NA
CDR3 protein: CASSQFSFEYAVCHQPQHF
CDR3 DNA: TGCGCCAGCAGTCAATTTAGCTTCGAGTACGCGGTTTGTCATCAGCCCCAGCATTTT

clone size: NA
V gene: TRBV6-5
J gene: TRBJ2-1
D gene: TRBD2
CDR3 protein: CASSSSGSHNEQFF
CDR3 DNA: TGTGCCAGCAGCTCTAGCGGGAGTCACAATGAGCAGTTCTTC

clone size: NA
V gene: TRBV5-1
J gene: TRBJ2-7
D gene: TRBD2
CDR3 protein: CASSSRLAGGSSEQYF
CDR3 DNA: TGCGCCAGCAGCTCCCGACTAGCGGGAGGCTCTTCCGAGCAGTACTTC

clone size: NA
V gene: TRBV7-9
J gene: TRBJ1-1
D gene: NA
CDR3 protein: CASSSSGYMNTEAFF
CDR3 DNA: TGTGCCAGCAGCTCGTCAGGTTACATGAACACTGAAGCTTTCTTT

clone size: few
V gene: TRBV3-1/TRBV3-2
J gene: TRBJ2-1
D gene: TRBD2
CDR3 protein: CASSWTSANNEQFF
CDR3 DNA: TGTGCCAGCAGCTGGACTAGTGCCAACAATGAGCAGTTCTTC

clone size: NA
V gene: TRBV5-1
J gene: TRBJ2-3
D gene: NA
CDR3 protein: CASSLVSPKEGGLAFMDTQYF
CDR3 DNA: TGCGCCAGCAGCTTGGTATCCCCTAAGGAGGGGGGGCTCGCTTTCATGGATACGCAGTATTTT

clone size: NA
V gene: TRBV7-8
J gene: TRBJ2-7
D gene: NA
CDR3 protein: CASSLVESGPYEQYF
CDR3 DNA: TGTGCCAGCAGCTTAGTGGAAAGCGGTCCCTACGAGCAGTACTTC

clone size: NA
V gene: TRBV5-8
J gene: TRBJ2-1
D gene: TRBD1
CDR3 protein: CASSRQGDSYNEQFF
CDR3 DNA: TGTGCCAGCAGCCGACAGGGGGATTCCTACAATGAGCAGTTCTTC

clone size: NA
V gene: TRBV2
J gene: TRBJ1-5
D gene: NA
CDR3 protein: CASSEKPLEGDQPQHF
CDR3 DNA: TGTGCCAGCAGTGAAAAGCCACTTGAAGGAGATCAGCCCCAGCATTTT

clone size: NA
V gene: TRBV2
J gene: TRBJ1-1
D gene: NA
CDR3 protein: CARGGLNTEAFF
CDR3 DNA: TGTGCCAGAGGGGGTTTGAACACTGAAGCTTTCTTT

clone size: NA
V gene: TRBV9
J gene: TRBJ1-2
D gene: NA
CDR3 protein: CASSVGQNYGYTF
CDR3 DNA: TGTGCCAGCAGCGTAGGCCAGAACTATGGCTACACCTTC

clone size: NA
V gene: TRBV6-1
J gene: TRBJ2-7
D gene: NA
CDR3 protein: CASSGSRAERSYEQYF
CDR3 DNA: TGTGCCAGCAGTGGCTCCAGGGCTGAGAGGTCCTACGAGCAGTACTTC

clone size: NA
V gene: TRBV2
J gene: TRBJ1-5
D gene: TRBD1
CDR3 protein: CASRDTGVRNQPQHF
CDR3 DNA: TGTGCCAGCAGAGATACAGGGGTACGCAATCAGCCCCAGCATTTT

clone size: NA
V gene: TRBV5-6
J gene: TRBJ2-1
D gene: NA
CDR3 protein: CASSYRYSSYNEQFF
CDR3 DNA: TGTGCCAGCAGCTACAGGTATAGCTCCTACAATGAGCAGTTCTTC